The sequence of this T cell receptor (beta chain) was determined in a study of cytomegalovirus exposure and HLA in healthy donors. Study findings and constraints: Immune exposure data for these donors was limited to CMV serostatus. Reportedly, HLA-A and HLA-B alleles of most subjects were accurately predicted from TCR beta.

As to this clone: What it binds is unknown.

The PCR used 60 Vbeta and 13 Jbeta primers. Using immunoSEQ multiplex PCR, the repertoire was profiled, and TCRdb retains in-frame clones only, with some absent. Of about 140,000 clones listed, 70% to 90% are singletons. Material: PBMCs. The sequence came from a woman aged 40 to 49 in good health and CMV-seronegative.

The CDR3 protein is CASSLGGTEQETQYF. The CDR3 DNA reads as TGCGCCAGCAGCTTGGGCGGGACAGAACAAGAGACCCAGTACTTC. The J gene is TRBJ2-5, the V gene TRBV5-1; tentatively, D is TRBD1 (7 bases). Deletions cut 0 bases from V and 2 bases from J, with 11 bases between. The germline gives CDR1 SGHRS, CDR2 YFSETQ. This CDR3 contains 15 residues.